This TCR beta chain was captured in a study of cytomegalovirus exposure and HLA in healthy donors. About this clone: Its antigen is currently unknown.

CDR3 length: 14 residues. CDR1 SGHTA and CDR2 FQGNSA come from the germline V gene. The V segment lost 5 bases and the J segment 9 bases; nucleotides outside the gene matches: 10. The study, taken as a whole, reports: Published work reported that the classifier diagnosed cytomegalovirus status with high specificity and sensitivity.

The primer mix had 60 Vbeta and 13 Jbeta primers. The data were produced by immunoSEQ multiplex PCR, yet TCRdb's version contains in-frame clones alone and is incomplete. This sample has roughly 200,000 clones, with approximately 78% found just once. The sequencing sample was made of PBMCs. The gene calls are TRBV7-2 and TRBJ2-1; 7 positions agree with TRBD2. This receptor was identified in a woman aged 40 to 50 in good health and CMV-seronegative. The CDR3 sequence is CASSLWGGVSEQFF. The CDR3 DNA sequence: TGTGCCAGCAGCCTCTGGGGAGGGGTAAGTGAGCAGTTCTTC.